This T cell receptor (beta chain) derives from a study of T cell responses to AZD1222 COVID-19 vaccine. This CDR3 region has 15 residues. Germline lookup yields CDR1 GTSNPN and CDR2 SVGIG (reference sequence). V lost 4 bases, J lost 4 bases, and 11 bases stayed unmatched. TCRdb's table, derived via immunoSEQ multiplex PCR, lists solely in-frame clones and lacks some. The sample lists around 80,000 clones, roughly 85% seen once, with roughly 1.3% in the top ten. The specimen comprised peripheral blood, sampled 28 days after the second AZD1222 dose. The V gene is TRBV30, the J gene TRBJ2-7; 9 nucleotides agree with TRBD2. The receptor was isolated from an adult who received the AZD1222 COVID-19 vaccine. CDR3 region: CAWTPEAGGRYEQYF. The CDR3 region has the DNA TGTGCCTGGACCCCTGAGGCGGGAGGGCGATACGAGCAGTACTTC. Variable domain in full (rest from reference TRBV30 and TRBJ2-7): SQTIHQWPATLVQPVGSPLSLECTVEGTSNPNLYWYRQAAGRGLQLLFYSVGIGQISSEVPQNLSASRPQDRQFILSSKKLLLSDSGFYLCAWTPEAGGRYEQYFGPGTRLTVT.